The 20 T cell receptor beta chains below all came from one sample that was sequenced in a study of vaccination effects on CD4 cells after COVID-19. Antigen-specific CD4+ T cells were expanded with viral peptide pools in the ViraFEST assay before sequencing. At the end of 10 days of culture, CD4+ T cells were isolated. None of the vaccinated had previously contracted SARS-CoV-2, and their nucleocapsid antibodies tested negative. For these receptors, no antigen is known. Assay: immunoSEQ multiplex PCR; the TCRdb copy retains only in-frame clones and omits some. In the table there are some 69,000 clones, roughly three quarters of which are singletons. The starting material was CD4+ T cells from PBMCs cultured with HCoV-NL63 spike peptides, obtained before COVID-19 vaccination. All receptors come from a human donor who received a COVID-19 vaccine.

This clone was counted a single time. The chain couples TRBV30 to TRBJ1-4; D gene unclear. V lost 0 bases, J lost 0 bases, and 8 bases lay in between. The CDR3 is 15 amino acids. Germline CDR1 GTSNPN, CDR2 SVGIG (reference sequence). CDR3 region: CAWSVGLATNEKLFF. The CDR3 DNA is TGTGCCTGGAGTGTAGGACTAGCAACTAATGAAAAACTGTTTTTT.

This chain uses TRBV7-8 with TRBJ1-1; D is unresolved. CDR3 length equals 13 residues. Germline V gene data show CDR1 as SGHVS and CDR2 as FQNEAQ. V lost 5 bases to trimming and J lost 4 bases, with 11 bases between them. CDR3 DNA: TGTGCCAGCAGCGCAGGCCTGGGCACTGAAGCTTTCTTT. It encodes CASSAGLGTEAFF.

In its sample, this clone was seen a few times. The CDR3 region is CASRAVSGANVLTF. CDR3 DNA sequence: TGCGCCAGCAGGGCCGTATCTGGGGCCAACGTCCTGACTTTC. The chain links TRBV5-1 to TRBJ2-6; D remains ambiguous. Germline-derived CDR1 and CDR2 are SGHRS and YFSETQ. The CDR3 consists of 14 residues. Trimming left V 5 bases short and J 1 base short, with 7 bases between.

This chain uses TRBV28 with TRBJ2-1; D unclear. Trimming shortened V by 5 bases and J by 12 bases, and 17 bases separated the two germline ends. The length of the CDR3 is 13 residues. Looked up from germline, CDR1 is MDHEN and CDR2 is SYDVKM. The CDR3: CASSPGSRMGQFF. The CDR3 DNA reads as TGTGCCAGCAGTCCCGGGTCGCGGATGGGGCAGTTCTTC.

The chain uses TRBV2 and TRBJ1-2; 7 bases are shared with TRBD1. With V trimmed by 2 bases and J by 5 bases, 11 bases remained unmatched. This CDR3 is built from 16 residues. The germline V gene has CDR1 SNHLY and CDR2 FYNNEI. The CDR3 sequence is CASSELRQGGGYGYTF. The CDR3 nucleotides read TGTGCCAGCAGTGAATTAAGGCAGGGGGGAGGGTATGGCTACACCTTC.

This clone has only one observation. The rearrangement uses TRBV6-5 and TRBJ2-7; 8 positions match TRBD1. This CDR3 comprises 12 residues. CDR1 MNHEY and CDR2 SVGAGI come from the germline V gene. J lost 6 bases, V lost 6 bases, and 4 bases had no gene match. This CDR3 reads CASRLTGAEQYV. The DNA for the CDR3 is TGTGCCAGCAGATTGACAGGGGCCGAGCAGTACGTC.

This chain joins TRBV12-3 or TRBV12-4 and TRBJ2-2, with D uncertain. Deletions cut 3 bases from V and 5 bases from J, with 7 bases between. This CDR3 is built from 13 residues. The CDR3 sequence: CASSFRETGELFF. The CDR3, as DNA: TGTGCCAGCAGTTTTCGAGAAACCGGGGAGCTGTTTTTT.

V and J are TRBV28 and TRBJ1-5; D not resolved. Trimming removed 6 bases from V and 7 bases from J, with 10 bases in between. The CDR3 has 12 amino acids. CDR1 and CDR2 from the germline V gene are MDHEN and SYDVKM. Here the CDR3 reads CASRRSGQPQHF. The CDR3 DNA reads TGTGCCAGCAGACGGTCGGGACAGCCCCAGCATTTT.

The J gene is TRBJ2-3, the V gene TRBV24-1, with TRBD1 as a possible D gene (6 bases). This CDR3 is built from 14 residues. Trimming pared 5 bases from V and 2 bases from J, leaving 10 bases between. Germline V CDR1 and CDR2: KGHDR, SFDVKD. The CDR3 region has the DNA TGTGCCACCAGTGCCCAGGGGACCACAGATACGCAGTATTTT. Translated, it gives CATSAQGTTDTQYF.

The rearrangement joins TRBV12-5 to TRBJ2-7; 8 nucleotides line up with TRBD2. The CDR3 totals 13 residues. The V gene end was trimmed by 5 bases and the J gene end by 4 bases; junction bases not matched to a gene: 4. CDR1 and CDR2 from the germline V gene are LGHNT and FRNRAP. The CDR3 is CASGPRGGYEQYV. As DNA, the CDR3 is TGTGCTAGTGGTCCCCGGGGGGGGTACGAGCAGTACGTC.

This chain joins TRBV21-1 and TRBJ2-5; the DNA was not used to check the table's D call, TRBD2. TRBV21-1 is a recognized pseudogene. CDR3 length equals 9 residues. DNA of the CDR3: TGCTGGAGTCAAGAGACCCAGTACTTC. This translates into CWSQETQYF.

The chain couples TRBV7-3 to TRBJ2-5; D is undetermined. The germline gives CDR1 SGHTA, CDR2 FQGTGA. The V gene lost 4 bases and the J gene lost 4 bases, with 10 bases spanning the gap. CDR3 length: 13 residues. The CDR3 nucleotides are TGTGCCAGCAGCTCCCAAGTCAGAGAGACCCAGTACTTC. Translating it yields CASSSQVRETQYF.

The chain carries TRBV28 and TRBJ1-1; 10 positions agree with TRBD1. The CDR3 length is 15 residues. After removal of 3 bases from V and 11 bases from J, the junction contained 12 bases not matched to a gene. In germline, CDR1 is MDHEN, CDR2 SYDVKM. The CDR3: CASSFLDRGIKSAFF. CDR3 sequence (DNA): TGTGCCAGCAGTTTTCTGGACAGGGGGATAAAGTCTGCTTTCTTT.

The chain has TRBV24-1 and TRBJ1-1, with D unclear. Per germline, CDR1 KGHDR and CDR2 SFDVKD. V was clipped by 2 bases and J by 2 bases, with 8 bases between them. There are 14 residues in the CDR3. CDR3 DNA sequence: TGTGCCACCAGTGATTCAGGCGGAAACACTGAAGCTTTCTTT. It translates to CATSDSGGNTEAFF.

The chain uses TRBV5-4 and TRBJ1-1; 7 bases are a match to TRBD1. The CDR3 runs 14 residues. Trimming at V came to 4 bases and at J to 2 bases, leaving 5 bases not matched to a gene. Per germline, CDR1 SGHNT and CDR2 YYREEE (reference sequence). CDR3 nucleotides: TGTGCCAGCAGCCCGGGACAGTATAACACTGAAGCTTTCTTT. Protein: CASSPGQYNTEAFF.

This sequence joins TRBV7-9 and TRBJ2-3; D is uncertain. Trimming shortened V by 1 base and J by 0 bases, and 8 bases separated the two germline ends. Germline V gene lookup returns CDR1 SEHNR and CDR2 FQNEAQ (reference sequence). This CDR3 is 15 amino acids long. CDR3 sequence reads: CASSLGLESTDTQYF. CDR3 DNA sequence: TGTGCCAGCAGCTTAGGCCTAGAGAGCACAGATACGCAGTATTTT.

Turning to this clone: The same CDR3 can be traced to other DNA sequences in this sample. The rearrangement links TRBV18 to TRBJ2-5; D is unresolved. Germline V CDR1 and CDR2: KGHSH, LQKENI. This CDR3 has 12 residues. Trimming took off 3 bases at V and 0 bases at J, with 2 bases between the two ends. DNA of the CDR3: TGTGCCAGCTCACCCTACCAAGAGACCCAGTACTTC. This codes for CASSPYQETQYF.

The chain links TRBV9 to TRBJ2-3; 9 positions match TRBD2. The CDR3 sequence is 16 residues long. V dropped 0 bases and J dropped 7; count of bases not matched to a gene: 9. Germline V gene lookup returns CDR1 SGDLS and CDR2 YYNGEE. CDR3 nucleotide sequence: TGTGCCAGCAGCGTAGGGCGGGGGGGTTTCTTACATACGCAGTATTTT. It translates to CASSVGRGGFLHTQYF.

The chain employs TRBV2 and TRBJ1-3; the D is unclear. V was clipped by 6 bases and J by 0 bases, with 6 bases between them. The CDR3 totals 13 residues. Per germline, CDR1 SNHLY and CDR2 FYNNEI. The DNA for the CDR3 is TGTGCCAGCAGAGAGAACTCTGGAAACACCATATATTTT. It encodes CASRENSGNTIYF.

A single count supports this clone. The chain links TRBV18 to TRBJ1-2, with TRBD1 matching over 8 bases. Trimming cost V 5 bases and J 5 bases; bases outside gene matches: 10. The CDR3 totals 15 residues. Germline V gene lookup returns CDR1 KGHSH and CDR2 LQKENI. The CDR3 sequence is CASSGYQGAEYGYTF. Here the CDR3 DNA reads TGTGCCAGCTCAGGATACCAGGGGGCGGAGTATGGCTACACCTTC.